The 27 T cell receptor beta chains in this list originate from one sample, sequenced in a study of OX40 agonist ivuxolimab in advanced cancers. Method: immunoSEQ multiplex PCR; TCRdb's copy keeps in-frame clones and lacks some. The top ten hold roughly a sixth of the sample, which has around 43,000 clones, 89% seen once. The source was CD4+ or CD8+ T cells sorted from blood, collected in a trial of the OX40 agonist ivuxolimab. These receptors originate from an adult with an advanced solid tumor such as melanoma, head and neck, liver or kidney cancer.

The chain couples TRBV4-1 to TRBJ1-1; no reliable D call. Germline V gene lookup returns CDR1 MGHRA and CDR2 YSYEKL. Trimming pared 0 bases from V and 1 base from J, leaving 3 bases between. The CDR3 runs 13 residues. The CDR3 region has the DNA TGCGCCAGCAGCCAAGACGCGAACACTGAAGCTTTCTTT. This gives the protein CASSQDANTEAFF.

The sample holds one count of this clone. The chain joins TRBV7-8 to TRBJ2-1; TRBD1 matches at 9 bases. V shed 5 bases and J 0 bases; nucleotides not matched to a gene: 8. The V gene's germline CDR1 is SGHVS and CDR2 FQNEAQ. The CDR3 sequence is 17 residues long. CDR3 loop: CASSLQGQGRSYNEQFF. The CDR3 DNA is TGTGCCAGCAGCCTACAAGGACAGGGGCGCTCCTACAATGAGCAGTTCTTC.

The V gene is TRBV11-2, the J gene TRBJ2-2; D is uncertain. Trimming removed 3 bases at V and 6 bases at J, with 8 bases between. This CDR3 is built from 13 residues. Germline V gene data show CDR1 as SGHAT and CDR2 as FQNNGV. DNA of the CDR3: TGTGCCAGCAGCTTTGGACCGTCCGGGGAGCTGTTTTTT. Translating it yields CASSFGPSGELFF.

This chain joins TRBV6-1 and TRBJ1-2; D call uncertain. The CDR3 totals 10 residues. V lost 6 bases to trimming and J lost 5 bases, with 4 bases between them. Germline V gene lookup returns CDR1 MNHNS and CDR2 SASEGT. The CDR3 DNA sequence: TGTGCCAGCAGGGCTTATGGCTACACCTTC. Translating gives CASRAYGYTF.

The gene calls are TRBV9 and TRBJ2-1; D may be TRBD2 (6 bases). Trimming cost V 0 bases and J 3 bases, with 10 bases left between them. The CDR3 has 15 residues. The germline V gene has CDR1 SGDLS and CDR2 YYNGEE. CDR3 amino acids: CASSVGQAGYNEQFF. As DNA, the CDR3 is TGTGCCAGCAGCGTAGGCCAAGCGGGCTACAATGAGCAGTTCTTC.

J is TRBJ2-7 and V is TRBV27; D remains unclear. The germline V and J ends were trimmed by 0 bases and 3 bases, with 6 bases remaining between them. Germline V gene sequence: CDR1 MNHEY, CDR2 SMNVEV (reference sequence). The CDR3 covers 13 residues. CDR3 nucleotides: TGTGCCAGCAGTTTATCGATCCGCTACGAGCAGTACTTC. This translates into CASSLSIRYEQYF.

V is TRBV7-9 and J is TRBJ2-7; D possibly corresponds to TRBD1 (8 bases). CDR1 SEHNR and CDR2 FQNEAQ come from the germline V gene (reference sequence). V shed 5 bases and J shed 4 bases, with 12 bases lying between them. The CDR3 spans 13 residues. CDR3 in amino acids: CASSRGDRYEQYF. The CDR3 DNA reads TGTGCCAGCAGCCGGGGGGACAGGTACGAGCAGTACTTC.

The genes are TRBV9 and TRBJ2-5; 8 bases are a match to TRBD1. Germline CDR1 reads SGDLS; CDR2 reads YYNGEE. The CDR3 is 14 residues long. V was pared by 3 bases and J by 3 bases, with 4 bases of the junction left unmatched. Here the CDR3 DNA reads TGTGCCAGCAGCGGAGGGACAGGAAAAGAGACCCAGTACTTC. Translating gives CASSGGTGKETQYF.

The chain is built from TRBV6-5 and TRBJ2-3, with 9 bases lining up with TRBD1. Per the germline V gene, CDR1 is MNHEY and CDR2 is SVGAGI. The CDR3 extends over 16 amino acids. V shed 4 bases, J shed 2 bases, and the junction held 7 bases outside the gene matches. The CDR3 here is CASSSNRGRNTDTQYF. Here the CDR3 DNA reads TGTGCCAGCAGTTCCAACAGGGGGCGAAACACAGATACGCAGTATTTT.

The chain has TRBV18 and TRBJ2-5; D tentatively fits TRBD1 or TRBD2 (5 bases each). V lost 2 bases and J 5 bases, leaving 24 bases between the germline ends. CDR3 length: 18 amino acids. Germline V gene data show CDR1 as KGHSH and CDR2 as LQKENI. This CDR3 is CASSPDLTGLPEGETQYF. The CDR3 nucleotides read TGTGCCAGCTCACCAGACCTAACGGGTCTCCCCGAGGGGGAGACCCAGTACTTC. The whole variable domain, remainder taken from reference TRBV18 and TRBJ2-5, is NAGVMQNPRHLVRRRGQEARLRCSPMKGHSHVYWYRQLPEEGLKFMVYLQKENIIDESGMPKERFSAEFPKEGPSILRIQQVVRGDSAAYFCASSPDLTGLPEGETQYFGPGTRLLVL.

The V gene is TRBV2, the J gene TRBJ2-7; the D is unclear. The CDR3 is made up of 12 amino acids. CDR1 SNHLY and CDR2 FYNNEI come from the germline V gene. V was shortened by 4 bases and J by 1 base, with 5 bases between the two germline ends. DNA of the CDR3: TGTGCCAGCAGTGTGGCATCCTACGAGCAGTACTTC. Translating it yields CASSVASYEQYF.

This clone appeared once. The chain couples TRBV2 to TRBJ2-3; D call uncertain. CDR3 length: 11 amino acids. Trimming took off 9 bases at V and 8 bases at J, with 12 bases between the two ends. Germline V CDR1 and CDR2: SNHLY, FYNNEI. CDR3 coding DNA: TGTGCCAGTTACCAGTTAGGTACGCAGTATTTT. Its translation is CASYQLGTQYF.

CDR3 sequence reads: CATIGGASGGAHEQFF. CDR3 bases: TGTGCCACCATAGGTGGGGCTAGCGGGGGGGCCCATGAGCAGTTCTTC. The rearrangement uses TRBV7-2 and TRBJ2-1, with 12 bases aligning to TRBD2. The V segment lost 10 bases and the J segment 8 bases; nucleotides outside the gene matches: 15. The CDR3 consists of 16 residues. Germline values: CDR1 SGHTA, CDR2 FQGNSA.

V is TRBV28 and J is TRBJ1-6; D unresolved. V lost 4 bases to trimming and J lost 6 bases, with 10 bases between them. From germline, CDR1 is MDHEN and CDR2 SYDVKM. The CDR3 totals 14 residues. The CDR3 DNA reads TGTGCCAGCAGTTACAGATACCTTAATTCACCCCTCCACTTT. Residues: CASSYRYLNSPLHF.

The genes are TRBV7-9 and TRBJ1-4; 9 bases are a match to TRBD1. The CDR3 is 16 residues long. Germline trimming cut 5 bases from V and 10 bases from J; bases unmatched to any gene: 14. Looked up from germline, CDR1 is SEHNR and CDR2 is FQNEAQ (reference sequence). In DNA form, the CDR3 reads TGTGCCAGCAGCAACGTTGACGGGACAGGGCTGCGAAAACTGTTTTTT. Its translation is CASSNVDGTGLRKLFF.

The CDR3 here is CASSPRMSRGNTF. The CDR3 nucleotides are TGTGCCAGCAGTCCCCGAATGTCCAGGGGGAACACCTTC. The chain links TRBV2 to TRBJ1-2; 7 nucleotides agree with TRBD1. Germline V gene sequence: CDR1 SNHLY, CDR2 FYNNEI. The CDR3 loop spans 13 amino acids. V gave up 5 bases and J gave up 12 bases; unmatched junction bases: 12.

The V gene is TRBV5-8, the J gene TRBJ1-1; TRBD1 aligns across 7 bases. The CDR3 extends over 17 amino acids. J lost 1 base, V lost 0 bases, and 9 bases had no gene match. The germline gives CDR1 SGHTS, CDR2 YDEGEE. CDR3 DNA sequence: TGTGCCAGCAGCTTGGGCCGGTATAGGGGGCCGAACACTGAAGCTTTCTTT. Amino acid sequence: CASSLGRYRGPNTEAFF.

This clone has only one observation. This chain links TRBV4-1 with TRBJ1-1, with D hard to call. Germline values: CDR1 MGHRA, CDR2 YSYEKL. This CDR3 region has 15 residues. The germline V and J ends were trimmed by 1 base and 3 bases, with 12 bases remaining between them. CDR3 in DNA: TGCGCCAGCAGCCAAGGGTTAGGTACGCACACTGAAGCTTTCTTT. Its protein is CASSQGLGTHTEAFF.

This clone is medium-sized (0.01 to 0.1%) in the sample. The chain combines TRBV6-1 with TRBJ1-5, with a weak D call TRBD1 (5 bases). The CDR3 has 15 amino acids. Trimming removed 1 base from V and 6 bases from J, with 13 bases in between. CDR1 MNHNS and CDR2 SASEGT come from the germline V gene. The CDR3 bases are TGTGCCAGCAGTGAAGTAGGGGCTACTAGTCAGCCCCAGCATTTT. Encoded protein: CASSEVGATSQPQHF.

J is TRBJ2-7 and V is TRBV6-5; D unresolved. Between the trimmed V and J ends, which lost 0 bases and 4 bases, there was a span of 13 bases. This CDR3 region has 15 residues. CDR1 MNHEY and CDR2 SVGAGI come from the germline V gene. The CDR3 protein is CASSYSTFLSYEQYF. The CDR3 DNA reads as TGTGCCAGCAGTTACTCGACTTTCCTGTCGTACGAGCAGTACTTC.

This chain joins TRBV13 and TRBJ2-3, with D maybe TRBD2 (5 bases). Deletions cut 7 bases from V and 0 bases from J, with 11 bases between. Germline lookup yields CDR1 PRHDT and CDR2 FYEKMQ (reference sequence). The CDR3 is made up of 14 amino acids. CDR3 nucleotide sequence: TGTGCCAGCAACCTAGGACTTAGCACAGATACGCAGTATTTT. This codes for CASNLGLSTDTQYF.

This clone was seen a few times. CDR3 sequence: CASSINPIQGATYEQYF. In DNA form, the CDR3 reads TGTGCCAGTAGTATAAACCCGATCCAGGGAGCTACCTACGAGCAGTACTTC. The chain combines TRBV19 with TRBJ2-7; D possibly uses TRBD1 or TRBD2 (5 bases each). With 2 bases removed from V and 2 bases from J, the gap between germline ends came to 19 bases. This CDR3 region has 17 residues. Germline V gene data show CDR1 as LNHDA and CDR2 as SQIVND (reference sequence).

A few counts support this clone. The rearrangement links TRBV10-2 to TRBJ2-7, with D tentatively TRBD1 (5 bases). V was trimmed by 2 bases and J by 4 bases, leaving 6 bases between them. Germline V gene lookup returns CDR1 WSHSY and CDR2 SAAADI. The CDR3 is 12 amino acids. Here the CDR3 reads CASSERGYEQYF. As DNA, the CDR3 is TGCGCCAGCAGTGAGAGGGGTTACGAGCAGTACTTC.

The rearrangement joins TRBV27 to TRBJ2-1; 9 nucleotides line up with TRBD1. V lost 3 bases, J lost 1 base, and 4 bases stayed unmatched. The CDR3 is 16 amino acids. Germline V gene lookup returns CDR1 MNHEY and CDR2 SMNVEV (reference sequence). The CDR3 is CASSFVGTGSYNEQFF. The CDR3 DNA sequence: TGTGCCAGCAGTTTTGTCGGGACAGGGTCCTACAATGAGCAGTTCTTC.

CDR3 residues: CASSLGSLWRSYNEQFF. CDR3 in DNA: TGTGCCAGCAGCTTAGGGTCGCTTTGGAGGTCCTACAATGAGCAGTTCTTC. J is TRBJ2-1 and V is TRBV11-2; D may be TRBD2 (5 bases). This CDR3 region has 17 residues. Germline CDR1 reads SGHAT; CDR2 reads FQNNGV. Between the trimmed V and J ends, which lost 1 base and 1 base, there was a span of 14 bases.

The chain is built from TRBV7-9 and TRBJ2-1; perhaps TRBD2 as D (5 bases). V shed 4 bases and J shed 5 bases, with 21 bases lying between them. Per the germline V gene, CDR1 is SEHNR and CDR2 is FQNEAQ (reference sequence). The CDR3 consists of 17 residues. CDR3 protein: CASSSTDSVRANNEQFF. The CDR3 DNA is TGTGCCAGCAGCTCTACGGACTCAGTGCGCGCTAACAATGAGCAGTTCTTC.

The chain has TRBV6-1 and TRBJ2-7; 8 bases align to TRBD2. J gave up 4 bases and V 8 bases, and 4 bases lay outside the gene matches. This CDR3 spans 12 amino acids. Germline CDR1 MNHNS, CDR2 SASEGT. CDR3: CASLAGGYEQYF. The CDR3 nucleotides read TGTGCCAGCCTGGCGGGAGGTTACGAGCAGTACTTC.